The 19 T cell receptor beta chains below were found in one sample sequenced in a study of T cells in Graves' hyperthyroidism and ophthalmopathy. Authors of the study amplified TCR beta CDR3 regions from RNA transcripts. In the first-round RT-PCR of the TCR CDR3, the HTBI primer set was used. Using its own MiXCR run on the multiplex PCR reads, TCRdb lists one record per CDR3 protein. The repertoire includes around 400,000 distinct CDR3 sequences, roughly an eighth of them detected once, and over 8.5% sits in the top ten. Sequencing was done on a sample of blood. The source is a woman between 18 and 29 years old with Graves' hyperthyroidism.

This clonotype has ten or more counts. This chain joins TRBV2 and TRBJ2-7; D remains ambiguous. Germline assignment: CDR1 SNHLY and CDR2 FYNNEI. Trimming removed 4 bases at V and 0 bases at J, with 13 bases between. This CDR3 region has 15 residues. CDR3 residues: CASSGSRHLSYEQYF. As DNA, the CDR3 is TGTGCCAGCAGTGGGTCCAGGCACCTCTCCTACGAGCAGTACTTC.

This clonotype has a single count. Mismatch with germline at one junction end may stem from a read error. In nucleotides, the CDR3 is TGTGCCGGCAGCCAAAGGCTAGCGGGAGGATGGGGTACGCAGTATTTT. Translated: CAGSQRLAGGWGTQYF. V gene TRBV7-2 combines with J gene TRBJ2-3; 11 bases agree with TRBD2. This CDR3 contains 16 residues. Germline CDR1 reads SGHTA; CDR2 reads FQGNSA.

This clonotype was observed many times. The V call is TRBV11-2, the J call TRBJ1-4; a weak D match, TRBD1 (6 bases). The germline V gene has CDR1 SGHAT and CDR2 FQNNGV. The CDR3 totals 14 residues. Trimming took off 5 bases at V and 7 bases at J, with 14 bases between the two ends. The chain's CDR3 is CASSRGGKAEKLFF. DNA of the CDR3: TGTGCCAGCAGCAGGGGGGGGAAGGCTGAAAAACTGTTTTTT.

This clonotype occurred many times. The chain is built from TRBV7-2 and TRBJ2-7; 11 bases fit TRBD2. Germline CDR1 is SGHTA and CDR2 is FQGNSA. Unmatched junction bases numbered 9, after V lost 4 bases and J lost 1 base. The CDR3 runs to 17 residues. The CDR3 loop is CASSWRAGLAESYEQYF. As DNA, the CDR3 is TGTGCCAGCAGCTGGAGGGCGGGACTAGCGGAATCCTACGAGCAGTACTTC.

This clonotype was found many times. J is TRBJ1-3 and V is TRBV2; D remains ambiguous. The V gene's germline CDR1 is SNHLY and CDR2 FYNNEI. The CDR3 has 15 residues. Trimming removed 9 bases at V and 0 bases at J, with 15 bases between. The CDR3: CASHGPLPSGNTIYF. The CDR3, as DNA: TGTGCCAGTCATGGGCCCCTACCCTCTGGAAACACCATATATTTT. Based on the CDR3 plus reference TRBV2 and TRBJ1-3, the full variable domain is EPEVTQTPSHQVTQMGQEVILRCVPISNHLYFYWYRQILGQKVEFLVSFYNNEISEKSEIFDDQFSVERPDGSNFTLKIRSTKLEDSAMYFCASHGPLPSGNTIYFGEGSWLTVV.

There are many counts of this clonotype. The chain links TRBV3-1 to TRBJ2-1; 12 bases map to TRBD1. This CDR3 has 16 amino acids. The germline gives CDR1 LGHDT, CDR2 YNNKEL (reference sequence). V was clipped by 3 bases and J by 10 bases; unmatched bases: 10. In nucleotides, the CDR3 is TGTGCCAGCAGCCAGCTCTCCGGGACAGGGGGCGGGGAGCAGTTCTTC. Translated, it gives CASSQLSGTGGGEQFF.

This clonotype occurred many times. J is TRBJ2-3 and V is TRBV5-1, with 8 positions matching TRBD2. The V gene end was trimmed by 2 bases and the J gene end by 1 base; junction bases not matched to a gene: 6. Per germline, CDR1 SGHRS and CDR2 YFSETQ. This CDR3 spans 16 amino acids. CDR3 protein: CASSFRAGGRTDTQYF. For the CDR3, the DNA is TGCGCCAGCAGCTTTAGGGCGGGAGGACGCACAGATACGCAGTATTTT.

This clonotype occurred many times. The J gene is TRBJ1-1, the V gene TRBV10-3; D perhaps matches TRBD1 (5 bases). Per the germline V gene, CDR1 is ENHRY and CDR2 is SYGVKD. The V and J ends lost 5 bases and 1 base respectively, with 8 bases between them. The CDR3 is 13 residues long. The CDR3 sequence is CAISYQGNTEAFF. The CDR3 DNA follows: TGTGCCATCAGTTACCAGGGGAACACTGAAGCTTTCTTT.

This clonotype was picked up a small number of times. This chain connects TRBV9 to TRBJ2-1; the match to TRBD2 covers 8 bases. Germline values: CDR1 SGDLS, CDR2 YYNGEE. V trimming: 0 bases; J trimming: 9 bases; junction bases outside the gene matches: 11. This CDR3 comprises 16 residues. CDR3 residues: CASSVAIGRAEGEQFF. The DNA of the CDR3 is TGTGCCAGCAGCGTAGCCATCGGGAGGGCCGAGGGTGAGCAGTTCTTC.

At least ten counts were recorded for this clonotype. The V call is TRBV9, the J call TRBJ1-2; TRBD1 aligns across 7 bases. Germline V gives CDR1 SGDLS, CDR2 YYNGEE. The CDR3 spans 15 residues. The V and J ends lost 4 bases and 3 bases, in that order; junction bases with no gene match: 9. The DNA for the CDR3 is TGTGCCAGCAGCCCCGCCCCAGGGGGACACTATGGCTACACCTTC. It codes for CASSPAPGGHYGYTF.

This clonotype was detected ten times or more. This chain connects TRBV7-6 to TRBJ2-5; a possible D gene is TRBD2 (7 bases). From germline, CDR1 is SGHVS and CDR2 FNYEAQ. This CDR3 contains 16 residues. V was clipped by 0 bases and J by 5 bases, with 16 bases between them. The CDR3 sequence is CASSLAGGPRGETQYF. The CDR3 coding sequence is TGTGCCAGCAGCTTAGCGGGGGGCCCGCGGGGGGAGACCCAGTACTTC.

This clonotype was counted many times. The V call is TRBV5-1, the J call TRBJ2-1, with D maybe TRBD1 (5 bases). CDR3 size: 13 residues. Germline CDR1 and CDR2: SGHRS and YFSETQ. The germline V and J ends were trimmed by 6 bases and 6 bases, with 13 bases remaining between them. In nucleotides, the CDR3 is TGCGCCAGCACGACAACAGGTAGCAATGAGCAGTTCTTC. It specifies CASTTTGSNEQFF.

This clonotype was seen ten or more times. The V call is TRBV11-2, the J call TRBJ1-3, with no clear D. Germline V lookup: CDR1 SGHAT, CDR2 FQNNGV. Trimming left V 4 bases short and J 6 bases short, with 22 bases between. This CDR3 region has 17 residues. The CDR3 DNA is TGTGCCAGCAGCTCTCCCTCCTTGGCAGACGGGAAAAACACCATATATTTT. Translation: CASSSPSLADGKNTIYF.

This clonotype appeared many times. The chain has TRBV29-1 and TRBJ1-1; D call uncertain. CDR1 and CDR2 (germline): SQVTM, ANQGSEA. Trimming removed 4 bases from V and 7 bases from J, with 7 bases in between. The CDR3 consists of 10 residues. The CDR3 sequence: CSVGGFEAFF. CDR3 DNA: TGCAGCGTTGGAGGTTTTGAAGCTTTCTTT.

This clonotype was seen repeatedly, ten times or more. The J gene is TRBJ1-1, the V gene TRBV6-1; 7 bases line up with TRBD1. The CDR3 is 13 residues long. From germline, CDR1 is MNHNS and CDR2 SASEGT. With V trimmed by 6 bases and J by 3 bases, 4 bases remained unmatched. CDR3 coding DNA: TGTGCCAGCAGCATCACAGGGGACACTGAAGCTTTCTTT. Translated: CASSITGDTEAFF.

This clonotype was found many times. The chain couples TRBV28 to TRBJ1-6; 9 nucleotides line up with TRBD1. Trimming took 7 bases from V and 7 from J; bases not matched to a gene: 5. Germline values: CDR1 MDHEN, CDR2 SYDVKM. The CDR3 extends over 14 amino acids. The CDR3: CASTSGQGNSPLHF. The CDR3 region has the DNA TGTGCCAGCACCTCGGGACAGGGCAATTCACCCCTCCACTTT.

The table lists this clonotype with a few counts. A read error may explain this, as a much larger clone is one base away. The chain links TRBV2 to TRBJ1-5; TRBD1 matches at 7 bases. The germline CDR1 and CDR2 sequences are SNHLY and FYNNEI. The trim removed 7 bases at V and 3 bases at J, leaving 9 bases unmatched. The CDR3 is made up of 15 amino acids. The CDR3 is CASTRSRGVNQPQHF. CDR3 coding DNA: TGTGCCAGCACCAGATCCAGGGGGGTCAATCAGCCCCAGCATTTT. Using reference TRBV2 and TRBJ1-5 for the parts outside the CDR3, the full variable domain is EPEVTQTPSHQVTQMGQEVILRCVPISNHLYFYWYRQILGQKVEFLVSFYNNEISEKSEIFDDQFSVERPDGSNFTLKIRSTKLEDSAMYFCASTRSRGVNQPQHFGDGTRLSIL.

The sample holds many counts of this clonotype. CDR3 sequence reads: CASSLADPYEQYF. CDR3 coding DNA: TGTGCCAGCAGCTTAGCGGATCCCTACGAGCAGTACTTC. The V call is TRBV7-9, the J call TRBJ2-7, with D hard to call. Germline V CDR1 and CDR2: SEHNR, FQNEAQ (reference sequence). The CDR3 is made up of 13 amino acids. Trimming shortened V by 0 bases and J by 2 bases, and 5 bases separated the two germline ends.

This clonotype was seen repeatedly, ten times or more. V gene TRBV5-1 combines with J gene TRBJ2-1; D not resolved. The V end lost 0 bases, the J end lost 4 bases, and 5 bases lay between the germline ends. The CDR3 contains 13 residues. The germline V gene has CDR1 SGHRS and CDR2 YFSETQ. CDR3 DNA sequence: TGCGCCAGCAGCTTGGAAGTGTACAATGAGCAGTTCTTC. Translation gives CASSLEVYNEQFF.